Presented here are 3 T cell receptor beta chains from one specimen sequenced in a study of blood T cell repertoires in COVID-19. Profiling relied on immunoSEQ multiplex PCR, and the TCRdb table lists in-frame clones only, not all of them. The table lists around 300,000 clones, approximately 91% of them singletons. Sequenced material: peripheral blood. Every receptor here comes from a woman aged 40-49 years who had recovered from COVID-19.

The rearrangement links TRBV5-1 to TRBJ2-7; a possible D gene is TRBD2 (6 bases). Germline CDR1 SGHRS, CDR2 YFSETQ. This CDR3 comprises 14 residues. Trimming removed 5 bases at V and 1 base at J, with 13 bases between. CDR3 sequence reads: CASSWEAGSYEQYF. The CDR3 DNA follows: TGCGCCAGCAGTTGGGAGGCGGGTTCCTACGAGCAGTACTTC.

V usage is TRBV27 and J usage is TRBJ1-1; 7 bases line up with TRBD1. The CDR3 length is 13 residues. J was trimmed by 3 bases and V by 8 bases; bases with no gene match: 6. CDR1 and CDR2 (germline): MNHEY, SMNVEV (reference sequence). The CDR3 sequence: CASGYRGHTEAFF. CDR3 in DNA: TGTGCCAGCGGGTACAGGGGCCACACTGAAGCTTTCTTT.

The chain carries TRBV19 and TRBJ2-1, with D possibly matching TRBD2 (5 bases). Germline CDR1 and CDR2: LNHDA and SQIVND (reference sequence). The CDR3 runs to 17 residues. V was trimmed by 6 bases and J by 1 base, leaving 19 bases between them. DNA for the CDR3: TGTGCCAGTAGGGACGGACGGGGATTCGGGTCCTACAATGAGCAGTTCTTC. This gives the protein CASRDGRGFGSYNEQFF.